The rows below give T cell receptor beta chains drawn from one sample of a study of technical replicates of blood from several donors. The data were produced by immunoSEQ multiplex PCR, yet TCRdb's version contains in-frame clones alone and is incomplete. The data contain approximately 45,000 clones, about 96% of them seen just once; the ten biggest clones take up 0.35% to 0.4%. Specimen: T cells isolated from PBMCs. These receptors were taken from a human donor in good health. Both conserved end residues are part of each CDR3. Fields, in order: V gene, clone size, J gene, D gene, CDR3 protein, CDR3 DNA. The D gene is left open where the match is weak. The listing skips clone size in some rows; elsewhere it reads once, few, many or a size class.

TRBV6-5	NA	TRBJ1-1	TRBD1	CASQRQGGTEAFF	TGTGCCAGCCAAAGACAGGGAGGTACTGAAGCTTTCTTT
TRBV6-5	NA	TRBJ1-5	NA	CASSYSRVGPQHF	TGTGCCAGCAGTTACTCGAGGGTAGGGCCCCAGCATTTT
TRBV29-1	NA	TRBJ1-1	TRBD1	CSGGQATEAFF	TGCAGCGGGGGACAGGCGACCGAAGCTTTCTTT
TRBV7-2	once	TRBJ2-7	TRBD1	CASSSEWDRAAYEQYF	TGTGCCAGCAGCTCAGAGTGGGACAGGGCGGCATACGAGCAGTACTTC
TRBV2	NA	TRBJ2-3	NA	CASSEGQRYGKGDTQYF	TGTGCCAGCAGTGAAGGTCAGCGCTATGGGAAGGGGGATACGCAGTATTTT
TRBV13	NA	TRBJ1-1	NA	CASSLGPGFSTEAFF	TGTGCCAGCAGCTTAGGCCCAGGGTTTTCCACTGAAGCTTTCTTT
TRBV29-1	NA	TRBJ2-7	NA	CSVEVELSSYEQYF	TGCAGCGTTGAAGTTGAATTGAGCTCCTACGAGCAGTACTTC
TRBV6-5	NA	TRBJ1-1	NA	CASNYREGWTEAFF	TGTGCCAGCAACTACAGGGAGGGTTGGACTGAAGCTTTCTTT
TRBV5-1	once	TRBJ2-7	TRBD2	CASSIGTSVPYEQYF	TGCGCCAGCAGCATTGGGACTAGCGTGCCCTACGAGCAGTACTTC
TRBV5-1	NA	TRBJ2-2	TRBD1	CASSLSGTGVDGELFF	TGCGCCAGCAGCTTGTCCGGGACAGGGGTAGACGGGGAGCTGTTTTTT
TRBV30	NA	TRBJ2-7	TRBD1	CAWSVGTGGAYEQYF	TGTGCCTGGAGTGTTGGGACAGGGGGCGCGTACGAGCAGTACTTC
TRBV4-1	NA	TRBJ2-7	TRBD2	CASSQGSAGVYEQYF	TGCGCCAGCAGCCAAGGTTCAGCGGGAGTGTACGAGCAGTACTTC
TRBV4-2	NA	TRBJ2-7	TRBD1	CASSRPGQPEQYF	TGTGCCAGCAGCCGCCCGGGACAGCCCGAGCAGTACTTC